This TCR beta chain was profiled in a study of CD8 T cells in ankylosing spondylitis. Study-level results: Clones linked to disease were reported to show significant enrichment in matched ankylosing spondylitis synovial fluid. Those disease-linked clones were CD8+; they were also relatively rare in peripheral blood.

MiXCR, run by TCRdb on the 5' RACE reads, gives a single entry per CDR3 protein. The sample contains hundreds of thousands of distinct CDR3 sequences, 7.5% to 9% of which appear only once. CDR1 is SGHRS and CDR2 is YFSETQ in the germline V gene. CDR3 size: 15 residues. With 3 bases removed from V and 3 bases from J, the gap between germline ends came to 12 bases. This clonotype was seen many times. The antigen is unknown. What was sequenced was blood, either unsorted or a sorted T cell fraction (not recorded which). The TCR sequence derives from a male donor with ankylosing spondylitis or in good health (not recorded which). The V and J genes are TRBV5-1 and TRBJ1-4; D perhaps matches TRBD1 (5 bases). CDR3 region: CASSSAGTSNEKLFF. The CDR3 DNA follows: TGCGCCAGCAGCTCAGCCGGGACCTCTAATGAAAAACTGTTTTTT.